Following are 23 T cell receptor beta chains from one sample sequenced in a study of blood T cell repertoires in COVID-19. TCRdb's table, derived via immunoSEQ multiplex PCR, lists solely in-frame clones and lacks some. In the table there are some 140,000 clones, around 89% of which are singletons. The sequenced material came from peripheral blood. These receptors were taken from a man in his 70s with active COVID-19.

The chain joins TRBV6-2 or TRBV6-3 to TRBJ2-2; 11 bases agree with TRBD1. The junction had 7 bases not matched to a gene; V was cut back by 6 bases and J by 7 bases. Germline V gene sequence: CDR1 MNHEY, CDR2 SVGEGT. The CDR3 has 15 residues. CDR3 in amino acids: CASSRTGTGGGELFF. CDR3 DNA sequence: TGTGCCAGCAGCCGAACCGGGACAGGGGGCGGGGAGCTGTTTTTT.

The genes are TRBV5-1 and TRBJ2-1, with 9 bases lining up with TRBD1. The germline gives CDR1 SGHRS, CDR2 YFSETQ. V lost 0 bases, J lost 6 bases, and 4 bases stayed unmatched. The CDR3 extends over 15 amino acids. In DNA, the CDR3 is TGCGCCAGCAGCTTGGCCGGACAGGGGAGCAATGAGCAGTTCTTC. It encodes CASSLAGQGSNEQFF.

V is TRBV30 and J is TRBJ2-6; 7 nucleotides line up with TRBD1. V shed 4 bases, J shed 1 base, and the junction held 4 bases outside the gene matches. Germline V lookup: CDR1 GTSNPN, CDR2 SVGIG (reference sequence). The CDR3 loop spans 15 amino acids. DNA for the CDR3: TGTGCCTGGAATAAGGGGGCATCTGGGGCCAACGTCCTGACTTTC. It yields the protein CAWNKGASGANVLTF.

The sample holds one count of this clone. The chain joins TRBV3-1 (or the pseudogene TRBV3-2) to TRBJ2-2; 7 bases are a match to TRBD1. This CDR3 has 14 residues. The V gene end was trimmed by 3 bases and the J gene end by 4 bases; junction bases not matched to a gene: 2. In germline, CDR1 is LGHDT, CDR2 YNNKEL (reference sequence). The CDR3 sequence: CASSQRTGTGELFF. CDR3 sequence (DNA): TGTGCCAGCAGCCAGAGGACAGGCACCGGGGAGCTGTTTTTT.

Only a few counts were recorded for this clone. This chain uses TRBV2 with TRBJ2-1; 7 bases fit TRBD2. Germline CDR1 and CDR2: SNHLY and FYNNEI. Trimming removed 4 bases from V and 8 bases from J; junction bases left unmatched: 8. The CDR3 has 14 residues. CDR3 region: CASSVDRGGDEQFF. The CDR3 DNA follows: TGTGCCAGCAGTGTGGACCGGGGAGGGGATGAGCAGTTCTTC.

The chain carries TRBV29-1 and TRBJ2-7, with 12 bases matching TRBD1. CDR1 is SQVTM and CDR2 is ANQGSEA in the germline V gene. Trimming removed 4 bases from V and 7 bases from J; junction bases left unmatched: 5. This CDR3 is 13 amino acids long. CDR3 protein: CSVVGQGAEEQYF. The CDR3 DNA is TGCAGCGTTGTGGGACAGGGGGCGGAGGAGCAGTACTTC.

This clone has just a few counts. The chain links TRBV9 to TRBJ2-7, with 9 bases matching TRBD2. This CDR3 spans 16 amino acids. Germline CDR1 is SGDLS and CDR2 is YYNGEE. V was pared by 0 bases and J by 6 bases, with 10 bases of the junction left unmatched. In nucleotides, the CDR3 is TGTGCCAGCAGCGTAGGATCACTAGCGGGCGAGAGCGAGCAGTACTTC. As protein: CASSVGSLAGESEQYF. Based on the CDR3 plus reference TRBV9 and TRBJ2-7, the full variable domain is DSGVTQTPKHLITATGQRVTLRCSPRSGDLSVYWYQQSLDQGLQFLIQYYNGEERAKGNILERFSAQQFPDLHSELNLSSLELGDSALYFCASSVGSLAGESEQYFGPGTRLTVT.

Concerning this clone itself: One junction end does not reproduce the germline sequence, and a read error may be involved. J is TRBJ2-4 and V is TRBV6-5; TRBD1 might be the D (6 bases). Germline V gene lookup returns CDR1 MNHEY and CDR2 SVGAGI. There are 13 residues in the CDR3. In DNA, the CDR3 is TGTGCCAGCAGTTACGACAATGGGGACATTCGGTACTTC. It specifies CASSYDNGDIRYF.

This clone was recorded only once. This chain joins TRBV10-3 and TRBJ2-7; TRBD1 might be the D (5 bases). The germline V gene has CDR1 ENHRY and CDR2 SYGVKD. Trimming left V 6 bases short and J 4 bases short, with 10 bases between. The CDR3 consists of 12 residues. CDR3 nucleotides: TGTGCCATCAGCCAGACAGCTTACGAGCAGTACTTC. This translates into CAISQTAYEQYF.

This chain links TRBV4-2 with TRBJ1-1; D is perhaps TRBD1 (6 bases). Germline V gene data show CDR1 as LGHNA and CDR2 as YNFKEQ. The length of the CDR3 is 15 residues. Trimming stripped 0 bases from V and 1 base from J, with 9 bases between. CDR3 sequence (DNA): TGTGCCAGCAGCCAAGATGGCAGGGGGAACACTGAAGCTTTCTTT. Translated, it gives CASSQDGRGNTEAFF.

The chain joins TRBV2 to TRBJ1-5; 9 nucleotides match TRBD1. This CDR3 has 13 amino acids. The junction had 6 bases not matched to a gene; V was cut back by 6 bases and J by 9 bases. CDR1 SNHLY and CDR2 FYNNEI come from the germline V gene. The CDR3 nucleotides read TGTGCCAGCAGCGAGGACAGGGGCAGGCCCCAGCATTTT. This codes for CASSEDRGRPQHF.

In this sample, this clone turned up once. This chain uses TRBV28 with TRBJ1-3; D is perhaps TRBD1 (6 bases). The CDR3 runs to 18 residues. Looked up from germline, CDR1 is MDHEN and CDR2 is SYDVKM. Trimming pared 8 bases from V and 0 bases from J, leaving 23 bases between. DNA of the CDR3: TGTGCCAGCCTTGGACAGCTCCTGACGGGGAGCTCTGGAAACACCATATATTTT. It specifies CASLGQLLTGSSGNTIYF.

This clone was recorded once. This chain connects TRBV5-1 to TRBJ1-5; no clear D gene. The V and J ends lost 0 bases and 5 bases respectively, with 6 bases between them. This CDR3 has 13 amino acids. Germline CDR1 is SGHRS and CDR2 is YFSETQ. This chain's CDR3 is CASSLGGDQPQHF. The DNA of the CDR3 is TGCGCCAGCAGCTTGGGGGGAGATCAGCCCCAGCATTTT.

V usage is TRBV19 and J usage is TRBJ2-7; D might be TRBD2 (5 bases). Looked up from germline, CDR1 is LNHDA and CDR2 is SQIVND (reference sequence). The CDR3 consists of 14 residues. Deletions cut 5 bases from V and 5 bases from J, with 16 bases between. CDR3 sequence: CASSEGEYADEQYF. DNA of the CDR3: TGTGCCAGTAGTGAGGGCGAATACGCCGACGAGCAGTACTTC.

J is TRBJ1-1 and V is TRBV30; the match to TRBD1 covers 7 bases. Germline V gives CDR1 GTSNPN, CDR2 SVGIG (reference sequence). J was trimmed by 4 bases and V by 4 bases; bases with no gene match: 3. This CDR3 spans 12 amino acids. CDR3 sequence: CAWNNRGTEAFF. CDR3 nucleotides: TGTGCCTGGAACAACAGGGGCACTGAAGCTTTCTTT.

The V and J genes are TRBV3-1 (or the pseudogene TRBV3-2) and TRBJ2-7; 16 positions agree with TRBD2. This CDR3 is 22 amino acids long. With V trimmed by 4 bases and J by 3 bases, 21 bases remained unmatched. Germline V CDR1 and CDR2: LGHDT, YNNKEL (reference sequence). Here the CDR3 DNA reads TGTGCCAGCAGCCGCCTCCCCGGGCAGGGACTAGCGGGAGGGAGGGACCTCTACGAGCAGTACTTC. Residues: CASSRLPGQGLAGGRDLYEQYF.

The gene calls are TRBV3-1 (or the pseudogene TRBV3-2) and TRBJ2-7, with 9 bases identical to TRBD2. The V and J ends lost 2 bases and 5 bases, in that order; junction bases with no gene match: 7. Germline V gene sequence: CDR1 LGHDT, CDR2 YNNKEL (reference sequence). This CDR3 region has 15 residues. CDR3 residues: CASSQRTSGPNEQYF. The CDR3 region has the DNA TGTGCCAGCAGCCAACGCACTAGCGGGCCAAACGAGCAGTACTTC.

This chain uses TRBV5-4 with TRBJ1-1; TRBD1 might be the D (5 bases). Trimming shortened V by 6 bases and J by 1 base, and 10 bases separated the two germline ends. The CDR3 spans 13 residues. Germline CDR1 is SGHNT and CDR2 is YYREEE (reference sequence). The CDR3 spells CASTTGGNTEAFF. CDR3 DNA sequence: TGTGCCAGCACCACGGGGGGGAACACTGAAGCTTTCTTT.

The V call is TRBV28, the J call TRBJ2-1; 13 bases match TRBD2. Per the germline V gene, CDR1 is MDHEN and CDR2 is SYDVKM. V gave up 9 bases and J gave up 8 bases; unmatched junction bases: 7. The CDR3 contains 14 residues. As DNA, the CDR3 is TGTGCCAGTCGGACTAGCGGGAGTGTCTATGAGCAGTTCTTC. Amino acids: CASRTSGSVYEQFF.

CDR3 in amino acids: CAITRDRAEVNEQFF. In DNA form, the CDR3 reads TGTGCCATCACCAGGGACAGGGCCGAGGTCAATGAGCAGTTCTTC. The chain joins TRBV10-3 to TRBJ2-1; 9 nucleotides agree with TRBD1. Germline values: CDR1 ENHRY, CDR2 SYGVKD. The CDR3 loop spans 15 amino acids. J gave up 6 bases and V 7 bases, and 10 bases lay outside the gene matches.

The chain has TRBV19 and TRBJ1-4, with D unclear. CDR1 LNHDA and CDR2 SQIVND come from the germline V gene (reference sequence). The CDR3 is 13 amino acids. Deletions cut 5 bases from V and 8 bases from J, with 12 bases between. The CDR3 nucleotides are TGTGCCAGTAGTCCAGACCTGGAGGAAAAACTGTTTTTT. Translating gives CASSPDLEEKLFF.

The chain couples TRBV24-1 to TRBJ2-7, with TRBD1 matching 7 bases. The V gene end was trimmed by 3 bases and the J gene end by 4 bases; junction bases not matched to a gene: 11. This CDR3 has 16 residues. In germline, CDR1 is KGHDR, CDR2 SFDVKD. CDR3 amino acids: CATSDRTGGFLYEQYF. CDR3 in DNA: TGTGCCACCAGTGATCGGACAGGCGGCTTTTTGTACGAGCAGTACTTC.

This clone was seen only once. The V call is TRBV7-9, the J call TRBJ2-7, with TRBD1 matching over 10 bases. Germline assignment: CDR1 SEHNR and CDR2 FQNEAQ (reference sequence). This CDR3 region has 14 residues. The ends lost 5 bases at V and 5 bases at J; junction bases unmatched: 6. The CDR3 DNA reads TGTGCCAGCAGCCCGGGACAGGGGCACAACGAGCAGTACTTC. This encodes CASSPGQGHNEQYF.